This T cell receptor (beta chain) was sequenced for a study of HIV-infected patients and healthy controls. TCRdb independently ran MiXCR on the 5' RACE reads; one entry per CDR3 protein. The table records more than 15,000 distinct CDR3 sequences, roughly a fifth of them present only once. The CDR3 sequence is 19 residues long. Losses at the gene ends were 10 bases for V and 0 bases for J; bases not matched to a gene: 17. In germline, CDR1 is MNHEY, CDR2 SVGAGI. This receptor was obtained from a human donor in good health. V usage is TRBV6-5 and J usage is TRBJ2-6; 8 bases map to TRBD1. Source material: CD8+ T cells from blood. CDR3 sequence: CATRTGSRIRSSGANVLTF. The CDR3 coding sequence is TGTGCCACCCGGACAGGGTCTAGGATCCGGAGCTCTGGGGCCAACGTCCTGACTTTC.